This T cell receptor beta chain was obtained from a study of T cell changes during pregnancy in multiple sclerosis. Here immunoSEQ multiplex PCR was the method, and the copy in TCRdb shows in-frame clones only, minus some. The sample consists of about 62,000 clones, around 92% of them appearing once. This CDR3 spans 14 amino acids. Looked up from germline, CDR1 is MGHDK and CDR2 is SYGVNS. V gave up 8 bases and J gave up 0 bases; unmatched junction bases: 7. The chain combines TRBV25-1 with TRBJ2-7; 7 bases agree with TRBD1. This specimen was peripheral blood, taken in the second trimester of pregnancy. The TCR comes from a female donor in good health, enrolled as a control in a pregnancy study. CDR3 coding DNA: TGTGCCAGCGTAAGCCGGGACAGCTCCTACGAGCAGTACTTC. Its translation: CASVSRDSSYEQYF.